One sample yielded the 7 T cell receptor beta chains listed below, sequenced in a study of T cell responses to AZD1222 COVID-19 vaccine. Assay: immunoSEQ multiplex PCR; the TCRdb copy retains only in-frame clones and omits some. The sample yields more than 100,000 clones, about 90% seen once. The sequences come from peripheral blood, collected 28 days after the second AZD1222 dose. All receptors come from an adult who received the AZD1222 COVID-19 vaccine.

The rearrangement uses TRBV4-3 and TRBJ1-4; TRBD1 aligns across 7 bases. Trimming at V came to 4 bases and at J to 4 bases, leaving 9 bases not matched to a gene. This CDR3 contains 16 residues. CDR1 is LGHNA and CDR2 is YSLEER in the germline V gene. CDR3 sequence: CASSLQGDNFNEKLFF. DNA for the CDR3: TGCGCCAGCAGCCTCCAGGGGGACAATTTTAATGAAAAACTGTTTTTT.

The CDR3 sequence: CASSYAGLINEKLFF. The DNA of the CDR3 is TGTGCCAGCAGTTACGCGGGACTGATAAATGAAAAACTGTTTTTT. This chain joins TRBV6-5 and TRBJ1-4; possible D gene TRBD1, 5 bases. In germline, CDR1 is MNHEY, CDR2 SVGAGI. Trimming pared 2 bases from V and 5 bases from J, leaving 12 bases between. The CDR3 runs 15 residues.

This chain uses TRBV6-5 with TRBJ1-2; 8 positions agree with TRBD1. The CDR3 is made up of 14 amino acids. The germline gives CDR1 MNHEY, CDR2 SVGAGI. The V segment lost 8 bases and the J segment 8 bases; nucleotides outside the gene matches: 13. The CDR3 is CASHITGQGDGYTF. The CDR3 DNA follows: TGTGCCAGCCATATTACAGGACAGGGAGACGGCTACACCTTC.

The chain couples TRBV19 to TRBJ2-7; 9 bases match TRBD2. With V trimmed by 1 base and J by 1 base, 8 bases remained unmatched. In germline, CDR1 is LNHDA, CDR2 SQIVND (reference sequence). CDR3 length: 17 amino acids. DNA of the CDR3: TGTGCCAGTAGTATAGGTCTAGCGGGGACCTTATCCTACGAGCAGTACTTC. Amino acid sequence: CASSIGLAGTLSYEQYF.

In DNA, the CDR3 is TGTGCCACCAGTGATGAGTTTACGAACACCGGGGAGCTGTTTTTT. This encodes CATSDEFTNTGELFF. The chain has TRBV24-1 and TRBJ2-2, with unresolved D. The CDR3 length is 15 residues. The V end was cut by 3 bases, the J end by 0 bases, with 7 bases between. Germline V gene lookup returns CDR1 KGHDR and CDR2 SFDVKD.

The chain combines TRBV2 with TRBJ1-5; D remains unclear. The CDR3 extends over 15 amino acids. The V gene's germline CDR1 is SNHLY and CDR2 FYNNEI. V lost 4 bases and J 2 bases, leaving 12 bases between the germline ends. The CDR3 loop reads CASSVSHTGNQPQHF. CDR3 DNA: TGTGCCAGCAGTGTGTCCCATACGGGCAATCAGCCCCAGCATTTT.

The chain recombines TRBV30 with TRBJ2-7; either TRBD1 or TRBD2 may fit D (5 bases each). The V end was cut by 3 bases, the J end by 3 bases, with 15 bases between. This CDR3 comprises 14 residues. Germline V CDR1 and CDR2: GTSNPN, SVGIG (reference sequence). The CDR3 spells CAWRDRGSNYEQYF. The CDR3 region has the DNA TGTGCCTGGAGGGATCGGGGCAGCAACTACGAGCAGTACTTC.